Each of the 9 T cell receptor beta chains below was sequenced from the same sample in a study of cytotoxic CD8 clonotypes in ibrutinib-treated CLL. Sequencing was performed with immunoSEQ multiplex PCR; in TCRdb, only in-frame clones are kept and a portion is missing. Among roughly 56,000 clones, approximately 71% were seen once, and the ten largest hold about 45%. Sequenced here: PBMCs, sampled after 12 months of ibrutinib treatment. Source of these receptors: a human donor with chronic lymphocytic leukemia.

The CDR3 bases are TGTGCCAGCAGTTTATGGGGACAGAACCCCAAAAACATTCAGTACTTC. Translation gives CASSLWGQNPKNIQYF. V gene TRBV28 combines with J gene TRBJ2-4; 7 positions match TRBD1. The V gene's germline CDR1 is MDHEN and CDR2 SYDVKM. The CDR3 runs to 16 residues. Trimming at V came to 0 bases and at J to 2 bases, leaving 4 bases not matched to a gene.

This chain uses TRBV18 with TRBJ2-5; 14 bases align to TRBD2. Losses at the gene ends were 3 bases for V and 5 bases for J; bases not matched to a gene: 5. The CDR3 sequence is 16 residues long. Germline CDR1 is KGHSH and CDR2 is LQKENI. CDR3 bases: TGTGCCAGCTCACCGGGACTAGCGGGAGAGACGGAGACCCAGTACTTC. Translation: CASSPGLAGETETQYF.

V gene TRBV4-1 combines with J gene TRBJ2-2; 16 positions match TRBD2. Trimming removed 3 bases from V and 6 bases from J; junction bases left unmatched: 13. Germline V CDR1 and CDR2: MGHRA, YSYEKL. The CDR3 consists of 20 residues. CDR3 DNA sequence: TGCGCCAGCAGCCACCCGGGACTAGCGGGAGGGCTAGGGCTTTCCGGGGAGCTGTTTTTT. This codes for CASSHPGLAGGLGLSGELFF.

The gene calls are TRBV4-1 and TRBJ2-1; D unclear. This CDR3 region has 16 residues. Trimming took 2 bases from V and 0 from J, leaving 11 bases between them. Germline lookup yields CDR1 MGHRA and CDR2 YSYEKL. The CDR3 coding sequence is TGCGCCAGCAGCCAAAGGGAACTGATCTCCTACAATGAGCAGTTCTTC. It yields the protein CASSQRELISYNEQFF.

In this sample, this clone turned up a few times. V gene TRBV6-1 combines with J gene TRBJ2-1, with TRBD2 identical over 7 bases. There are 16 residues in the CDR3. Germline values: CDR1 MNHNS, CDR2 SASEGT. Trimming cost V 2 bases and J 5 bases; bases outside gene matches: 9. The CDR3 DNA reads TGTGCCAGCAGTGAACGGGGCTCTAGCGGAAACAATGAGCAGTTCTTC. Translation: CASSERGSSGNNEQFF.

On this clone itself: A junction boundary mismatches the germline segment, possibly from a read error. This chain uses TRBV4-2 with TRBJ2-1, with a tentative D call TRBD2 (6 bases). The CDR3 runs 14 residues. Germline V gene sequence: CDR1 LGHNA, CDR2 YNFKEQ. CDR3 coding DNA: TGTGCCAGCAGCCTCCGGGACTCCCACAATGAGCAGTTCTTC. It specifies CASSLRDSHNEQFF.

The CDR3 reads CASSPEGLGEAFF. In DNA, the CDR3 is TGTGCCAGCAGCCCTGAAGGCCTTGGTGAAGCTTTCTTT. The chain uses TRBV5-4 and TRBJ1-1; D is unresolved. V lost 4 bases, J lost 7 bases, and 14 bases lay in between. The germline gives CDR1 SGHNT, CDR2 YYREEE (reference sequence). CDR3 length: 13 residues. Complete variable domain (other parts from reference TRBV5-4 and TRBJ1-1): ETGVTQSPTHLIKTRGQQVTLRCSSQSGHNTVSWYQQALGQGPQFIFQYYREEENGRGNFPPRFSGLQFPNYSSELNVNALELDDSALYLCASSPEGLGEAFFGQGTRLTVV.

The rearrangement joins TRBV5-3 to TRBJ2-7; 14 bases are a match to TRBD2. TRBV5-3 carries the ORF label, with uncertain function. This CDR3 is built from 21 residues. J was trimmed by 0 bases and V by 7 bases; bases with no gene match: 21. CDR3 DNA: TGTGCCAGATTAGGACCCGGACTAGCGGGAGGACCAAGCCTATCCTCCTACGAGCAGTACTTC. It is translated as CARLGPGLAGGPSLSSYEQYF.

The chain carries TRBV19 and TRBJ1-5; D unclear. The CDR3 is made up of 14 amino acids. Germline CDR1 and CDR2: LNHDA and SQIVND (reference sequence). The V gene lost 6 bases and the J gene lost 7 bases, with 16 bases spanning the gap. CDR3 loop: CASRNLNVGQPQHF. The CDR3 bases are TGTGCCAGTAGGAACTTAAACGTGGGGCAGCCCCAGCATTTT. Based on the CDR3 plus reference TRBV19 and TRBJ1-5, the full variable domain is DGGITQSPKYLFRKEGQNVTLSCEQNLNHDAMYWYRQDPGQGLRLIYYSQIVNDFQKGDIAEGYSVSREKKESFPLTVTSAQKNPTAFYLCASRNLNVGQPQHFGDGTRLSIL.